This T cell receptor (beta chain) is from a study of T cells in Graves' hyperthyroidism and ophthalmopathy. Study-wide points: Before onset, ophthalmopathy was predicted by the model a median 6.5 months earlier. Blood also carried most thyroid clonotypes expanded above 0.001.

Amplified regions were TCR beta CDR3 sequences from RNA transcripts. HTBI primers were the set used in a first-round RT-PCR of the TCR CDR3. MiXCR was run by TCRdb on the multiplex PCR reads, yielding one entry per CDR3 protein. The repertoire has 250,000 to 300,000 distinct CDR3 sequences, roughly a fifth of them found once; the top ten carry about two fifths. The CDR3 length is 15 residues. The trim removed 1 base at V and 3 bases at J, leaving 3 bases unmatched. Germline V gene data show CDR1 as LNHNV and CDR2 as YYDKDF (reference sequence). This clonotype was counted only a few times. Its matching antigen is unknown. A NOSPECS grade of at least 4, a Clinical Activity Score of at least 3 and duration under 3 months were recorded in ophthalmopathy patients. About 10 ml fresh peripheral blood yielded the PBMCs.

Sequenced input: blood. This chain links TRBV15 with TRBJ1-1; 9 nucleotides match TRBD1. This clonotype originated in a man aged 45-60 years with Graves' ophthalmopathy. The CDR3 spells CATSRGTGADTEAFF. The CDR3 DNA reads TGTGCCACCAGCAGAGGGACAGGGGCGGACACTGAAGCTTTCTTT.